Ten or more counts support the clone carrying this T cell receptor (beta chain). Its antigen is not identified. Germline V gives CDR1 SEHNR, CDR2 FQNEAQ (reference sequence). The CDR3 has 13 amino acids. V shed 5 bases and J shed 10 bases, with 15 bases lying between them. The entry originates in a study of CD8 T cells in ankylosing spondylitis. Overall study results and limits: Made up of about eight highly homologous variants, a TCR beta motif appeared characteristic of ankylosing spondylitis blood.

TCR beta libraries were made by quantitative 5'-RACE with molecular barcodes. TCRdb analysed the 5' RACE reads with MiXCR anew, one entry per CDR3 protein. The sample has 200,000 or so distinct CDR3 sequences, 10% to 15% seen once. The sequence was obtained from a female donor with ankylosing spondylitis or in good health (not recorded which). The gene calls are TRBV7-9 and TRBJ2-4; D is unresolved. The specimen sequenced was blood, either unsorted or a sorted T cell fraction (not recorded which). The CDR3 is CASSPPGESIQYF. CDR3 nucleotide sequence: TGTGCCAGCAGCCCGCCCGGCGAGAGTATTCAGTACTTC.